This T cell receptor (beta chain) was documented in a study of shared clonotypes between healthy human individuals. Profiled with immunoSEQ multiplex PCR; TCRdb holds only in-frame clones, not every one. The sample has about 1.5 million clones, approximately 98% seen once. Study-wide results and limits: Clonotype sharing among donors was thought likely to change with sequencing depth. Exclusively blood specimens were collected; tissue repertoires likely differ. What naive subsets generally showed was a larger estimated richness than memory subsets showed.

Concerning this clone itself: Its antigen is undetermined.

Germline CDR1 is SGHNT and CDR2 is YYREEE (reference sequence). There are 9 residues in the CDR3. Trimming shortened V by 5 bases and J by 9 bases, and 5 bases separated the two germline ends. This receptor was obtained from a young man in good health. This rearrangement joins TRBV5-4 to TRBJ1-1; D remains unclear. Sequencing was carried out using naive CD4+ T cells sorted from blood. The subset: CD45RA+ positively selected. For the CDR3, the DNA is TGTGCCAGCAGAATTAAAGCTTTCTTT. This encodes CASRIKAFF.